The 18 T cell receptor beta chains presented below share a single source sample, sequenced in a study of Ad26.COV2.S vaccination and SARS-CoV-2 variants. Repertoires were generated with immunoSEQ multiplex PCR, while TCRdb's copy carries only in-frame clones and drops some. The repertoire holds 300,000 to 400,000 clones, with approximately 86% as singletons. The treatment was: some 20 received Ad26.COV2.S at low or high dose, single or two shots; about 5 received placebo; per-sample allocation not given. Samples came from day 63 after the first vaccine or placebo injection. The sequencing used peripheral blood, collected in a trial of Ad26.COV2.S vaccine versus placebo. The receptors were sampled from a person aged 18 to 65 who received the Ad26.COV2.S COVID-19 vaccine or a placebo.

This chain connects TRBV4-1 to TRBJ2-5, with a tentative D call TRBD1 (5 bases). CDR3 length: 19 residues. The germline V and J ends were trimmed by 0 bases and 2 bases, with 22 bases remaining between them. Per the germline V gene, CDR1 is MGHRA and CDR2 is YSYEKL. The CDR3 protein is CASSQDWGPGTPFQETQYF. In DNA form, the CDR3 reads TGCGCCAGCAGCCAAGATTGGGGCCCAGGTACCCCGTTTCAAGAGACCCAGTACTTC.

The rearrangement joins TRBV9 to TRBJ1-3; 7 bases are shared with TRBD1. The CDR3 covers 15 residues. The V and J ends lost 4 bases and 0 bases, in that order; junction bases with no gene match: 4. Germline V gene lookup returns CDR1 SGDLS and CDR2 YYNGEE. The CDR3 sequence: CASSPRDSSGNTIYF. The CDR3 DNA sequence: TGTGCCAGCAGCCCACGGGACAGCTCTGGAAACACCATATATTTT.

In DNA form, the CDR3 reads TGTGCCAGCAACTCCGGACAGGGACGTCAGTTCTTC. It codes for CASNSGQGRQFF. This sequence joins TRBV7-3 and TRBJ2-1; 8 nucleotides match TRBD1. The CDR3 extends over 12 amino acids. Germline V gives CDR1 SGHTA, CDR2 FQGTGA. The ends lost 7 bases at V and 13 bases at J; junction bases unmatched: 9.

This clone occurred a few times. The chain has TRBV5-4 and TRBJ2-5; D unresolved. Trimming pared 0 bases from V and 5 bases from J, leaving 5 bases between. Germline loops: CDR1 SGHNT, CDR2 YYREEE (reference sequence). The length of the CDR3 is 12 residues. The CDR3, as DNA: TGTGCCAGCAGCTTGGTTGGTGAGACCCAGTACTTC. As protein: CASSLVGETQYF. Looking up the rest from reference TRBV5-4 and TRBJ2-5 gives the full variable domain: ETGVTQSPTHLIKTRGQQVTLRCSSQSGHNTVSWYQQALGQGPQFIFQYYREEENGRGNFPPRFSGLQFPNYSSELNVNALELDDSALYLCASSLVGETQYFGPGTRLLVL.

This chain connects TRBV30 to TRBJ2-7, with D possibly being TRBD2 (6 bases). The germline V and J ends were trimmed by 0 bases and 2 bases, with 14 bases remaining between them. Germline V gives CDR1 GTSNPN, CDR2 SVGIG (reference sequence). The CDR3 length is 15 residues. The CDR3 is CAWSVVGTGAYEQYF. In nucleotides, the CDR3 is TGTGCCTGGAGTGTCGTAGGGACGGGGGCCTACGAGCAGTACTTC.

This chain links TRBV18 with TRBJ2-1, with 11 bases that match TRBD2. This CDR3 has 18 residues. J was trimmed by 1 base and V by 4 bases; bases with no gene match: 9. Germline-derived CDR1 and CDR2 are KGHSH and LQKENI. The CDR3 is CASSRLSGRAGSYNEQFF. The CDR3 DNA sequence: TGTGCCAGCTCACGACTTAGCGGGAGGGCCGGGTCCTACAATGAGCAGTTCTTC.

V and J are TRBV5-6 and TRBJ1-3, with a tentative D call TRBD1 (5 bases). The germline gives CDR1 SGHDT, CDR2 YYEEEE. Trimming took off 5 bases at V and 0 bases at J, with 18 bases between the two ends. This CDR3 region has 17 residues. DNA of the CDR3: TGTGCCAGCAGTACGAAGGGGTCGCATTACTCTGGAAACACCATATATTTT. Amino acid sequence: CASSTKGSHYSGNTIYF.

The chain's CDR3 is CSVLEGGSEAFF. The CDR3 DNA sequence: TGCAGCGTTCTGGAGGGGGGATCTGAAGCTTTCTTT. The chain couples TRBV29-1 to TRBJ1-1; D is perhaps TRBD1 (6 bases). Per the germline V gene, CDR1 is SQVTM and CDR2 is ANQGSEA. Trimming removed 5 bases from V and 6 bases from J, with 13 bases in between. The CDR3 is 12 residues long.

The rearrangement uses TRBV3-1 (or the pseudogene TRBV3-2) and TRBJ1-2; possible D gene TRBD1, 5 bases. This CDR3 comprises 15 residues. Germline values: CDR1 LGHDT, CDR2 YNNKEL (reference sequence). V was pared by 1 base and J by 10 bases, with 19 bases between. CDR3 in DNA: TGTGCCAGCAGCCAAGCCATCAGTCGGGGGATGCCCTACACCTTC. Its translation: CASSQAISRGMPYTF.

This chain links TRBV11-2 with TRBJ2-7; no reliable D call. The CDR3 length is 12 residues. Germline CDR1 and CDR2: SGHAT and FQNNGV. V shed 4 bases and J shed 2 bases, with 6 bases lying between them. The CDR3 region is CASSWRTYEQYF. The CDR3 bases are TGTGCCAGCAGCTGGCGGACCTACGAGCAGTACTTC.

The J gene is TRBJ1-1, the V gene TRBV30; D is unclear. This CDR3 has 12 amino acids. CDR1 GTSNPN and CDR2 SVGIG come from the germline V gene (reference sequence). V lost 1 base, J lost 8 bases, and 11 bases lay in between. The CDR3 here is CAWSEVGFEAFF. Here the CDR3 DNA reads TGTGCCTGGAGTGAGGTGGGGTTCGAAGCTTTCTTT.

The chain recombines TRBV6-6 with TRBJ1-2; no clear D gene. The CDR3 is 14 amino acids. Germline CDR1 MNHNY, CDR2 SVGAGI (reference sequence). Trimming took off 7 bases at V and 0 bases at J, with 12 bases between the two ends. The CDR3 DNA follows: TGTGCCAGCACCCGGCTGGGATCTAACTATGGCTACACCTTC. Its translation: CASTRLGSNYGYTF.

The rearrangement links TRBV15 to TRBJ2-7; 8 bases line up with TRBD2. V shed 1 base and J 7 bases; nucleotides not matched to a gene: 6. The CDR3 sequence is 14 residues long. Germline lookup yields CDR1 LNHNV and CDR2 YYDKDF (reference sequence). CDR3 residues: CATSRAGGPGEQYF. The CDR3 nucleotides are TGTGCCACCAGCAGAGCGGGAGGGCCGGGGGAGCAGTACTTC. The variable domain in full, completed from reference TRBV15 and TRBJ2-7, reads DAMVIQNPRYQVTQFGKPVTLSCSQTLNHNVMYWYQQKSSQAPKLLFHYYDKDFNNEADTPDNFQSRRPNTSFCFLDIRSPGLGDTAMYLCATSRAGGPGEQYFGPGTRLTVT.

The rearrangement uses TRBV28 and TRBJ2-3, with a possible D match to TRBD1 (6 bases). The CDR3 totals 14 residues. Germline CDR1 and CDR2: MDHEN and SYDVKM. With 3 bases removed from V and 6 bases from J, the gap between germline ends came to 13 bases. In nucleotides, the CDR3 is TGTGCCAGCAGTTTGCAGGGGTATTACGATACGCAGTATTTT. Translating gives CASSLQGYYDTQYF.

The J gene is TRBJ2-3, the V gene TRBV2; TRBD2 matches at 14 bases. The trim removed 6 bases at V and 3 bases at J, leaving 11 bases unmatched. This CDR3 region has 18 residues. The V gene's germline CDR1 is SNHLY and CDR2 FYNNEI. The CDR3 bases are TGTGCCAGCAGCGAGACCGGGACTAGCGGGAGAGAGACAGATACGCAGTATTTT. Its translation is CASSETGTSGRETDTQYF. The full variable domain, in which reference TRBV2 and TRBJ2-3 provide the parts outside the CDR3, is EPEVTQTPSHQVTQMGQEVILRCVPISNHLYFYWYRQILGQKVEFLVSFYNNEISEKSEIFDDQFSVERPDGSNFTLKIRSTKLEDSAMYFCASSETGTSGRETDTQYFGPGTRLTVL.

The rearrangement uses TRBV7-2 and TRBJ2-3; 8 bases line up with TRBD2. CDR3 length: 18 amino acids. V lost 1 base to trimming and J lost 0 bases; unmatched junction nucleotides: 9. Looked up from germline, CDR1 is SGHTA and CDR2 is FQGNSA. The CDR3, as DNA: TGTGCCAGCAGCTTAGTACCGGGCGGGGGGACTAGCACAGATACGCAGTATTTT. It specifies CASSLVPGGGTSTDTQYF.

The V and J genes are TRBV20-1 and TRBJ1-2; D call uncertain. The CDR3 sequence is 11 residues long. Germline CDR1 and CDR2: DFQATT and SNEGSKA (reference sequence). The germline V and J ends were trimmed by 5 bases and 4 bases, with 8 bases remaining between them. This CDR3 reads CSAEDLYGYTF. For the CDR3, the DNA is TGCAGTGCTGAGGACCTCTATGGCTACACCTTC.

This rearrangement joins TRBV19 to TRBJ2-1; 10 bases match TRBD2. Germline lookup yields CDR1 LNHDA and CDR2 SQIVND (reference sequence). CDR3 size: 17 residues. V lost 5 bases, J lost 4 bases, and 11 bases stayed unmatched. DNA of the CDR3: TGTGCCAGTAGTCTCCCGGAGCGGGGGGGTTCATACAATGAGCAGTTCTTC. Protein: CASSLPERGGSYNEQFF.